This entry describes one T cell receptor beta chain. This clone was recorded once. Its antigen target is currently unknown. No base quality values were provided; no much bigger clone lies one nucleotide off. In the prospective study, participants were about 18 to 90 years old, resided in about two dozen geographic areas of the United States, and were enrolled through a virtual design. In the prospective study, participants were assigned to cohorts based on the clinical history participants reported in a screening survey and a study questionnaire. Each participant in the prospective study had whole blood, serum and a nasopharyngeal or oropharyngeal swab collected by mobile phlebotomists. Prospective study participants could optionally give additional blood draws and questionnaires over an approximately 2-month period. Before DNA extraction, blood samples from the prospective study were shipped at room temperature or frozen.

These data come from a study of blood T cell repertoires in COVID-19 (dated by TCRdb to 2018 to 2021). Background for the entire study: Collaborator samples came from the United States, Italy and Spain and covered acute and convalescent phases of COVID-19. The material from the prospective study consisted of cDNA or gDNA derived from T cells, B-cell-depleted T cells, or PBMCs. Subjects who had been exposed to COVID-19, were actively infected with it, or had recovered from it provided the deeply sampled blood TCRbeta repertoires that made up the dataset. The repertoires were released in a freely available public database intended as a resource for research on the immune response to SARS-CoV-2. The samples were drawn from two sources: the first 160 participants of the ongoing ImmuneRACE study, and 1,200 or so subjects contributed by 6 global collaborators. A de-identified subject ID, COVID-19 status, age in years and sex were almost always included in the sample metadata. HLA class I and class II types, where available, came from metadata supplied by the sample provider rather than from assay-based typing.

Paper-wide results and their limitations: Clinical and demographic metadata were provided uncurated, with the amount varying by source and participant.

TCRbeta CDR3 regions were amplified from genomic DNA by means of the immunoSEQ Assay, a bias-controlled multiplex PCR. On the authors' methods: The number of nucleated cells in each sample was estimated from the amplification of reference gene primers within the assay. Sequence reads were collapsed and filtered to measure the absolute abundance of every unique TCRbeta CDR3 rearrangement. Productive Simpson clonality was computed per sample as the square root of Simpson's diversity index over productive rearrangements. The table was pulled from immuneACCESS by TCRdb, which kept in-frame rearrangements only. Such tables lose some clones; where checked, under half of the loss comes from unresolved V genes, and the rest has no known cause. The V and J calls and clone size were taken over from that table, and D and trimming were inferred from the DNA. The sample has some 260,000 clones on record, 84% of them singletons. The ten largest clones capture around 4.1% of the sample.

The CDR1 and CDR2 encoded by the germline V gene (reference sequence) are SGHNT and YYREEE. V is shortened by 0 bases, J by 3 bases, and the region joining them spans 9 bases. Its CDR3 holds 14 amino acids, cysteine through phenylalanine. Of the read, only the CDR3 DNA is kept; its 42 bases are in frame from base 1. The sample was PBMCs or T cells enriched from blood (not recorded which). This sequence was found in a man between 25 and 39 years old with acute COVID-19. The chain is encoded by TRBV5-4 joined to TRBJ2-5; the D gene is not confidently resolved. The base sequence is TGTGCCAGCAGCTTGGTTGGAACAGAAGAGACCCAGTACTTC. Its translation is CASSLVGTEETQYF.